A single sample gave rise to the 14 T cell receptor beta chains below, sequenced in a study of T cell clonotyping in hematopoietic cell transplantation. The table came from immunoSEQ multiplex PCR; TCRdb's copy has only in-frame clones and leaves some out. The data show over 10,000 clones, roughly four fifths seen once. The source material was PBMCs, sampled 100 days after allogeneic stem cell transplant. Receptors were obtained from a female patient between 40 and 55 years old who had an allogeneic stem cell transplant from a related donor, so T cells may come from the graft donor. Some clones in this sample may be carry-over from other donors' samples.

The chain has TRBV10-3 and TRBJ2-7; 7 nucleotides agree with TRBD1. From germline, CDR1 is ENHRY and CDR2 SYGVKD. The junction had 10 bases not matched to a gene; V was cut back by 8 bases and J by 0 bases. This CDR3 has 15 residues. The CDR3 loop is CAIGGTGQSSYEQYF. In nucleotides, the CDR3 is TGTGCCATCGGGGGAACGGGACAGAGCTCCTACGAGCAGTACTTC.

CDR3 in amino acids: CASGAGDYGYTF. The CDR3 nucleotides are TGTGCCAGCGGGGCGGGAGACTATGGCTACACCTTC. The V and J genes are TRBV27 and TRBJ1-2; weak D call: TRBD1 (5 bases). The CDR3 is 12 residues long. Germline V gene lookup returns CDR1 MNHEY and CDR2 SMNVEV (reference sequence). V was pared by 8 bases and J by 3 bases, with 10 bases between.

The chain recombines TRBV19 with TRBJ1-5, with D possibly being TRBD1 (5 bases). V dropped 1 base and J dropped 0 bases, with 10 bases sitting between them. The germline V gene encodes CDR1 LNHDA and CDR2 SQIVND (reference sequence). This CDR3 comprises 16 residues. The CDR3 sequence: CASSIGDSYSNQPQHF. The CDR3, as DNA: TGTGCCAGTAGTATAGGTGACAGCTATAGCAATCAGCCCCAGCATTTT. Based on the CDR3 plus reference TRBV19 and TRBJ1-5, the full variable domain is DGGITQSPKYLFRKEGQNVTLSCEQNLNHDAMYWYRQDPGQGLRLIYYSQIVNDFQKGDIAEGYSVSREKKESFPLTVTSAQKNPTAFYLCASSIGDSYSNQPQHFGDGTRLSIL.

CDR3 region: CASSYSGADEKLFF. In nucleotides, the CDR3 is TGTGCCAGCAGTTACTCGGGAGCGGACGAAAAACTGTTTTTT. V and J are TRBV6-5 and TRBJ1-4; D call uncertain. Germline V gene lookup returns CDR1 MNHEY and CDR2 SVGAGI. The CDR3 spans 14 residues. The V end was cut by 0 bases, the J end by 8 bases, with 10 bases between.

This sequence joins TRBV7-9 and TRBJ2-1, with D hard to call. Germline lookup yields CDR1 SEHNR and CDR2 FQNEAQ (reference sequence). The CDR3 loop spans 12 amino acids. With 4 bases removed from V and 5 bases from J, the gap between germline ends came to 6 bases. CDR3 sequence (DNA): TGTGCCAGCAGCTGGGTGGACAATGAGCAGTTCTTC. This codes for CASSWVDNEQFF.

The CDR3 sequence: CASRLGAGLIWNEQFF. Written as DNA, the CDR3 is TGTGCCAGCAGGTTGGGAGCGGGCTTGATTTGGAATGAGCAGTTCTTC. The V and J genes are TRBV2 and TRBJ2-1; a weak D match, TRBD2 (6 bases). CDR3 length: 16 residues. The V gene lost 6 bases and the J gene lost 7 bases, with 22 bases spanning the gap. Per the germline V gene, CDR1 is SNHLY and CDR2 is FYNNEI.

The chain uses TRBV5-1 and TRBJ2-1; 11 bases line up with TRBD2. Germline values: CDR1 SGHRS, CDR2 YFSETQ. J lost 5 bases, V lost 5 bases, and 6 bases had no gene match. There are 15 residues in the CDR3. CDR3 sequence: CASRTVLAGDNEQFF. CDR3 nucleotides: TGCGCCAGCAGGACTGTACTAGCGGGGGACAATGAGCAGTTCTTC.

V gene TRBV5-6 combines with J gene TRBJ2-3; D may be TRBD1 or TRBD2 (6 bases each). The CDR3 covers 14 residues. V lost 4 bases, J lost 6 bases, and 15 bases lay in between. The germline CDR1 and CDR2 sequences are SGHDT and YYEEEE. The DNA of the CDR3 is TGTGCCAGCAGCAGGGGGGCCAATGTCGATACGCAGTATTTT. Its translation: CASSRGANVDTQYF.

V and J are TRBV4-1 and TRBJ1-3, with TRBD1 matching 7 bases. This CDR3 is built from 20 residues. V was pared by 0 bases and J by 1 base, with 15 bases of the junction left unmatched. Germline CDR1 MGHRA, CDR2 YSYEKL. The CDR3 DNA follows: TGCGCCAGCAGCCAAGATTACAAGGCAGACAGGGTAGGGTCTGGAAACACCATATATTTT. This sequence encodes CASSQDYKADRVGSGNTIYF.

The chain uses TRBV30 and TRBJ2-5, with 15 bases identical to TRBD2. V trimming: 2 bases; J trimming: 5 bases; junction bases outside the gene matches: 3. CDR1 GTSNPN and CDR2 SVGIG come from the germline V gene (reference sequence). The CDR3 is 15 residues long. The CDR3 region is CAWSTGLAGGETQYF. CDR3 DNA: TGTGCCTGGAGTACAGGACTAGCGGGGGGGGAGACCCAGTACTTC. Variable domain in full (rest from reference TRBV30 and TRBJ2-5): SQTIHQWPATLVQPVGSPLSLECTVEGTSNPNLYWYRQAAGRGLQLLFYSVGIGQISSEVPQNLSASRPQDRQFILSSKKLLLSDSGFYLCAWSTGLAGGETQYFGPGTRLLVL.

This clone came up once. This chain uses TRBV27 with TRBJ1-5; D not certain. The CDR3 is made up of 14 amino acids. The germline V gene encodes CDR1 MNHEY and CDR2 SMNVEV (reference sequence). The V end lost 5 bases, the J end lost 0 bases, and 8 bases lay between the germline ends. The CDR3 bases are TGTGCCAGCAGTCGAGGTTATAGCAATCAGCCCCAGCATTTT. Amino acid sequence: CASSRGYSNQPQHF.

This chain joins TRBV5-4 and TRBJ1-1; D remains unclear. Germline CDR1 reads SGHNT; CDR2 reads YYREEE (reference sequence). CDR3 length: 14 amino acids. The V end lost 5 bases, the J end lost 5 bases, and 16 bases lay between the germline ends. CDR3 loop: CASSSEVDGTEAFF. The CDR3 DNA follows: TGTGCCAGCAGTTCCGAGGTGGATGGTACTGAAGCTTTCTTT.

This clone was seen more than once but under ten times. The rearrangement links TRBV6-5 to TRBJ2-7; D is perhaps TRBD1 or TRBD2 (5 bases each). The germline CDR1 and CDR2 sequences are MNHEY and SVGAGI. The CDR3 runs to 15 residues. The V end lost 7 bases, the J end lost 1 base, and 17 bases lay between the germline ends. This CDR3 reads CASTRGGWGSYEQYF. Written as DNA, the CDR3 is TGTGCCAGCACGAGGGGCGGCTGGGGATCCTACGAGCAGTACTTC.

The chain carries TRBV7-9 and TRBJ2-7; 9 bases agree with TRBD1. Per the germline V gene, CDR1 is SEHNR and CDR2 is FQNEAQ (reference sequence). The J segment lost 4 bases and the V segment lost 1 base, leaving 8 bases of the junction unmatched. The CDR3 totals 16 residues. For the CDR3, the DNA is TGTGCCAGCAGCTTAGTTCCGGGACAGGGAGGGTACGAGCAGTACTTC. Its translation: CASSLVPGQGGYEQYF.